The clone carrying this TCR beta chain was counted only a few times. Its cognate antigen is unknown. Profiling relied on immunoSEQ multiplex PCR, and the TCRdb table lists in-frame clones only, not all of them. The sample lists over a million clones, approximately 80% occurring once. The CDR3 is 13 amino acids. Germline V gene sequence: CDR1 SGHVS, CDR2 FQNEAQ. Trimming pared 5 bases from V and 3 bases from J, leaving 7 bases between. These data belong to a study of shared clonotypes between healthy human individuals. Study-wide results and caveats: Approximately 4.5% was the fraction of naive CD4 clonotypes found shared across a few donors. Sequencing depth was predicted to influence how clonotypes are shared among donors.

The investigators split CD4+ cells into a CD45RA+ naive subset and a CD45RA-negative memory subset. Sequenced material: memory CD4+ T cells from PBMCs. The subset here: CD45RA-negative fraction. This sequence joins TRBV7-8 and TRBJ2-2; D gene unclear. The receptor was isolated from a man younger than 35 in good health. Some clones in this sample may be carry-over from other donors' samples. In nucleotides, the CDR3 is TGTGCCAGCAGCGGAAGGTACACCGGGGAGCTGTTTTTT. This sequence encodes CASSGRYTGELFF.